These 16 T cell receptor beta chains were sequenced from one sample in a study of T cell responses to AZD1222 COVID-19 vaccine. Sequencing used immunoSEQ multiplex PCR; TCRdb keeps in-frame clones, though not all of them. The sample records 100,000 to 120,000 clones, more than 70% being singletons. This material consisted of peripheral blood, taken on day 0 of AZD1222 vaccination. The receptors derive from an adult in good health.

This chain joins TRBV15 and TRBJ2-1; either TRBD1 or TRBD2 may fit D (5 bases each). Germline assignment: CDR1 LNHNV and CDR2 YYDKDF (reference sequence). This CDR3 has 13 residues. Trimming cost V 1 base and J 7 bases, with 8 bases left between them. DNA for the CDR3: TGTGCCACCAGCAGAGGGGACCGGAATGAGCAGTTCTTC. It translates to CATSRGDRNEQFF.

The chain links TRBV7-8 to TRBJ2-6; D may correspond to TRBD1 or TRBD2 (5 bases each). The V gene's germline CDR1 is SGHVS and CDR2 FQNEAQ. Trimming took off 4 bases at V and 0 bases at J, with 7 bases between the two ends. The CDR3 is 15 amino acids. DNA of the CDR3: TGTGCCAGCAGCTACGGGGCCTCTGGGGCCAACGTCCTGACTTTC. This gives the protein CASSYGASGANVLTF. The entire variable domain, with the rest obtained from reference TRBV7-8 and TRBJ2-6, is as follows: GAGVSQSPRYKVAKRGQDVALRCDPISGHVSLFWYQQALGQGPEFLTYFQNEAQLDKSGLPSDRFFAERPEGSVSTLKIQRTQQEDSAVYLCASSYGASGANVLTFGAGSRLTVL.

The rearrangement links TRBV14 to TRBJ2-1; no definite D call. The germline V gene has CDR1 SGHDN and CDR2 FVKESK. The ends were cut back, 0 bases at V and 4 bases at J, with 13 bases in the middle. The CDR3 is 16 residues long. CDR3 in DNA: TGTGCCAGCAGCCAAGATGTGCGTAGGTGGTACAATGAGCAGTTCTTC. Its translation is CASSQDVRRWYNEQFF.

The rearrangement joins TRBV6-2 or TRBV6-3 to TRBJ2-2; D may be TRBD2 (5 bases). The V and J ends lost 2 bases and 7 bases respectively, with 11 bases between them. Looked up from germline, CDR1 is MNHEY and CDR2 is SVGEGT. The CDR3 has 14 amino acids. The CDR3 nucleotides read TGTGCCAGCAGTTACGCATCGAGGGTCGGGGAGCTGTTTTTT. It specifies CASSYASRVGELFF.

In its sample, this clone was seen a few times. The V call is TRBV7-2, the J call TRBJ2-5; D is uncertain. CDR3 length equals 13 residues. The germline V gene encodes CDR1 SGHTA and CDR2 FQGNSA. The V gene lost 5 bases and the J gene lost 0 bases, with 7 bases spanning the gap. The CDR3 sequence is CASSRFYQETQYF. The CDR3 DNA follows: TGTGCCAGCAGCCGGTTTTACCAAGAGACCCAGTACTTC.

The chain joins TRBV7-6 to TRBJ2-3; 15 nucleotides agree with TRBD2. Unmatched junction bases numbered 7, after V lost 5 bases and J lost 1 base. The V gene's germline CDR1 is SGHVS and CDR2 FNYEAQ. The CDR3 contains 18 residues. The CDR3 loop is CASSRGLAGGRGTDTQYF. In DNA, the CDR3 is TGTGCCAGCAGCCGAGGACTAGCGGGGGGGCGGGGCACAGATACGCAGTATTTT.

Only one count was recorded for this clone. V and J are TRBV6-5 and TRBJ1-4; TRBD1 aligns across 7 bases. The length of the CDR3 is 15 residues. Germline V lookup: CDR1 MNHEY, CDR2 SVGAGI. Trimming took 7 bases from V and 0 from J; bases not matched to a gene: 5. CDR3 protein: CASTPRGTTNEKLFF. The CDR3 coding sequence is TGTGCCAGCACCCCCAGGGGGACAACTAATGAAAAACTGTTTTTT.

This sequence joins TRBV29-1 and TRBJ1-2; D is ambiguous. Trimming stripped 1 base from V and 6 bases from J, with 6 bases between. The CDR3 loop spans 11 amino acids. Germline assignment: CDR1 SQVTM and CDR2 ANQGSEA. CDR3 coding DNA: TGCAGCGTTGAAGGTAATGATGGCTACACCTTC. It is translated as CSVEGNDGYTF.

V is TRBV28 and J is TRBJ1-2; D perhaps matches TRBD1 (6 bases). The CDR3 consists of 14 residues. Per the germline V gene, CDR1 is MDHEN and CDR2 is SYDVKM. The germline V and J ends were trimmed by 7 bases and 4 bases, with 16 bases remaining between them. This CDR3 is CASNMQGNPYGYTF. The CDR3 DNA reads TGTGCCAGCAACATGCAGGGGAACCCCTATGGCTACACCTTC.

V usage is TRBV5-1 and J usage is TRBJ2-7; TRBD1 agrees at 10 bases. Germline trimming cut 4 bases from V and 5 bases from J; bases unmatched to any gene: 9. Germline values: CDR1 SGHRS, CDR2 YFSETQ. The CDR3 spans 15 residues. Here the CDR3 reads CASSASTGGIDEQYF. The DNA of the CDR3 is TGCGCCAGCAGCGCCTCGACAGGGGGCATCGACGAGCAGTACTTC.

In nucleotides, the CDR3 is TGTGCCAGCAGCTTTGAGGGGGGGTTCACCGGGGAGCTGTTTTTT. This encodes CASSFEGGFTGELFF. The rearrangement uses TRBV5-5 and TRBJ2-2; D possibly corresponds to TRBD2 (7 bases). Per the germline V gene, CDR1 is SGHKS and CDR2 is YYEKEE (reference sequence). The CDR3 has 15 amino acids. V was cut by 2 bases and J by 4 bases, with 12 bases left in between.

The J gene is TRBJ2-3, the V gene TRBV24-1; D not resolved. V lost 9 bases and J lost 2, with 11 bases in between. CDR1 and CDR2 from the germline V gene are KGHDR and SFDVKD. CDR3 length: 13 residues. The CDR3 loop is CATDDADTDTQYF. The CDR3 DNA reads as TGTGCCACCGACGACGCAGACACAGATACGCAGTATTTT.

The chain uses TRBV6-5 and TRBJ1-1, with TRBD1 as a possible D gene (5 bases). Germline V gives CDR1 MNHEY, CDR2 SVGAGI. V gave up 0 bases and J gave up 1 base, with 9 bases separating them. CDR3 length: 15 amino acids. The chain's CDR3 is CASSYSQGRNTEAFF. The CDR3 coding sequence is TGTGCCAGCAGTTACTCCCAGGGACGGAACACTGAAGCTTTCTTT.

DNA for the CDR3: TGTGCCACCACGGGGGAGGGGGCAGGAGGCTACACCTTC. Protein product: CATTGEGAGGYTF. V usage is TRBV10-3 and J usage is TRBJ1-2; 7 bases map to TRBD1. Germline lookup yields CDR1 ENHRY and CDR2 SYGVKD. The CDR3 contains 13 residues. V was clipped by 10 bases and J by 8 bases; unmatched bases: 13.

The CDR3 coding sequence is TGTGCCAGCAGCCAAGAAGCCAGGGAAGAGACCCAGTACTTC. Protein sequence: CASSQEAREETQYF. The gene calls are TRBV3-1 (or the pseudogene TRBV3-2) and TRBJ2-5, with a tentative D call TRBD1 (5 bases). The CDR3 spans 14 residues. Per germline, CDR1 LGHDT and CDR2 YNNKEL (reference sequence). The germline V and J ends were trimmed by 0 bases and 3 bases, with 8 bases remaining between them.

This chain connects TRBV11-2 to TRBJ1-5; TRBD1 matches at 7 bases. The CDR3 loop spans 16 amino acids. The germline CDR1 and CDR2 sequences are SGHAT and FQNNGV. Trimming at V came to 5 bases and at J to 3 bases, leaving 10 bases not matched to a gene. This CDR3 is CASSDWTGRNNQPQHF. The CDR3 DNA sequence: TGTGCCAGCAGCGATTGGACAGGCCGGAACAATCAGCCCCAGCATTTT.